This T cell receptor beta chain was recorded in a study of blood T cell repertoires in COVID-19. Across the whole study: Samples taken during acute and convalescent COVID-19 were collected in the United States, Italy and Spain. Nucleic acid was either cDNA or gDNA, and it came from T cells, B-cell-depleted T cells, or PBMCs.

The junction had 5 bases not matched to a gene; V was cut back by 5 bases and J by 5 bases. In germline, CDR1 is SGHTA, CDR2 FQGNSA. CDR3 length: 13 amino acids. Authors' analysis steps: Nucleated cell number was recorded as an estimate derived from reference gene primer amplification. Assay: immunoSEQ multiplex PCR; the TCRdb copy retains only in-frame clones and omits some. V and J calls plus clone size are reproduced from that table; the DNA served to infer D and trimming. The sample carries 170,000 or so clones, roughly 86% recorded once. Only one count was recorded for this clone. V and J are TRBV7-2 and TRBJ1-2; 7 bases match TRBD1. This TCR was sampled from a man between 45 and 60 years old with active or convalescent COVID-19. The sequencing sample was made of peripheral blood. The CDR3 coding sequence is TGTGCCAGCAGCGCCGGGACAGAGTATGGCTACACCTTC. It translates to CASSAGTEYGYTF.